The T cell receptor beta chain described here comes from a study of blood T cell repertoires in COVID-19. Study at large: Samples came from the United States, Italy and Spain, spanning acute and convalescent COVID-19. PBMCs, B-cell-depleted T cells, or T cells provided the cDNA or gDNA that made up the material.

CDR3 size: 14 residues. CDR1 and CDR2 from the germline V gene are KGHSH and LQKENI. V lost 4 bases, J lost 3 bases, and 3 bases stayed unmatched. In the authors' workflow: Counts of nucleated cells, estimated from reference gene primer amplification, were obtained. Here immunoSEQ multiplex PCR was the method, and the copy in TCRdb shows in-frame clones only, minus some. V, J and clone size are taken as reported in that table, and D and trimming were inferred from the DNA itself. The repertoire holds over 300,000 clones, with around 89% as singletons. Sequences were obtained from peripheral blood. The V gene is TRBV18, the J gene TRBJ2-1; 7 bases are shared with TRBD2. This TCR came from a man aged 18 to 35 with active or convalescent COVID-19. The CDR3, as DNA: TGTGCCAGCTCACGGGAGGGAGGCTACAATGAGCAGTTCTTC. It specifies CASSREGGYNEQFF.